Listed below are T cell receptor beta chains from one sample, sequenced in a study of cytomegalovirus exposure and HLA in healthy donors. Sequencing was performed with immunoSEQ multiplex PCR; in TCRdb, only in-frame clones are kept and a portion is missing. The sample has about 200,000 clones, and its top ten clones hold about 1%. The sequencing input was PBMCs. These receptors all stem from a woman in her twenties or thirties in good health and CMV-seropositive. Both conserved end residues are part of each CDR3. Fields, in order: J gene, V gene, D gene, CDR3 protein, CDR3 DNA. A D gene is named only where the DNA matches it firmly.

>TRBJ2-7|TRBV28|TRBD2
CASSLWGEGYEQYF
TGTGCCAGCAGTTTATGGGGGGAGGGGTACGAGCAGTACTTC
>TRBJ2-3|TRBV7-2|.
CASSLRGAGTDTQYF
TGTGCCAGCAGCCTCCGGGGGGCCGGCACAGATACGCAGTATTTT
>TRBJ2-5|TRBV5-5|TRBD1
CASSARQGEETQYF
TGTGCCAGCAGCGCGCGACAGGGGGAAGAGACCCAGTACTTC
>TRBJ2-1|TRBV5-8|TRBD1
CASSPRDRGDNEQFF
TGTGCCAGCAGCCCCCGGGACAGGGGGGACAATGAGCAGTTCTTC
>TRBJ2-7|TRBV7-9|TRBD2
CASSPPGLADEQYF
TGTGCCAGCAGCCCCCCGGGACTAGCGGACGAGCAGTACTTC
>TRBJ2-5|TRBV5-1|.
CASSFMTSTGQETQYF
TGCGCCAGCAGCTTCATGACTTCGACCGGGCAAGAGACCCAGTACTTC
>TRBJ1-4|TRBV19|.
CASSPEKSTNEKLFF
TGTGCCAGTAGTCCCGAGAAGTCAACTAATGAAAAACTGTTTTTT
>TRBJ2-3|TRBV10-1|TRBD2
CASSVAGGTADTQYF
TGCGCCAGCAGTGTGGCGGGGGGAACGGCAGATACGCAGTATTTT
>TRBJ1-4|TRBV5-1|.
CASSHKGSVVDEKLFF
TGCGCCAGCTCCCACAAGGGGTCGGTGGTGGATGAAAAACTGTTTTTT
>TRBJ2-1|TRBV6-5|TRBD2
CASSLTSGTYNEQFF
TGTGCCAGCAGTTTGACTAGCGGAACCTACAATGAGCAGTTCTTC
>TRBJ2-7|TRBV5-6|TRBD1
CASSLVTGTGRYEQYF
TGTGCCAGCAGCTTGGTGACCGGGACAGGGAGGTACGAGCAGTACTTC
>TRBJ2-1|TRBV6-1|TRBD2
CASSELAGSSYNEQFF
TGTGCCAGCAGTGAACTAGCGGGGAGCTCCTACAATGAGCAGTTCTTC
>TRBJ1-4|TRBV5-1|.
CASSLFSGDEKLFF
TGCGCCAGCAGCTTGTTTTCAGGGGATGAAAAACTGTTTTTT
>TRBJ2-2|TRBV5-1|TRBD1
CASSLAGTANTGELFF
TGCGCCAGCAGCTTGGCCGGGACAGCGAACACCGGGGAGCTGTTTTTT
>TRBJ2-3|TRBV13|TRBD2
CASSLRTSGSSTDTQYF
TGTGCCAGCAGCTTGCGCACTAGCGGGAGTTCAACAGATACGCAGTATTTT
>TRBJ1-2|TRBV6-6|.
CASSYSNRDYGYTF
TGTGCCAGCAGTTACTCGAACAGGGACTATGGCTACACCTTC